A single sample is the source of the 31 T cell receptor beta chains below, sequenced in a study of metastatic and nonmetastatic thyroid tumors (dated by TCRdb to the early 2020s). No treatment had been received by any patient before thyroid surgery. The library relied on PCR. Sequencer: Illumina HiSeq 4000. TCRdb trimmed the raw reads at Q25, called clones with MiXCR and kept productive beta chains. This sample has 23,000 or so clones in its table, and 10% to 15% of those were observed once. The ten top clones hold roughly 18% of the sample. Specimen: blood. Receptor source: a female donor with papillary thyroid cancer or a benign thyroid nodule (not recorded which). Some clones in this sample may be carry-over from other donors' samples.

This clone was recorded many times. The chain carries TRBV20-1 and TRBJ1-1; D ambiguous. V was clipped by 0 bases and J by 1 base, with 12 bases between them. CDR1 is DFQATT and CDR2 is SNEGSKA in the germline V gene (reference sequence). This CDR3 contains 15 residues. For the CDR3, the DNA is TGCAGTGCTAGAGATTTTGGGGTCAGGAACACTGAAGCTTTCTTT. Protein: CSARDFGVRNTEAFF.

This clone has at least ten counts. V and J are TRBV20-1 and TRBJ2-1, with no clear D. Trimming left V 3 bases short and J 7 bases short, with 7 bases between. Germline V gene sequence: CDR1 DFQATT, CDR2 SNEGSKA (reference sequence). The CDR3 is made up of 11 amino acids. The chain's CDR3 is CSARPRNEQFF. CDR3 coding DNA: TGCAGTGCTAGGCCGCGGAATGAGCAGTTCTTC.

V usage is TRBV19 and J usage is TRBJ1-5; D is uncertain. The V gene's germline CDR1 is LNHDA and CDR2 SQIVND (reference sequence). V was clipped by 2 bases and J by 3 bases, with 8 bases between them. This CDR3 is 14 amino acids long. The CDR3 loop reads CASSIKFINQPQHF. As DNA, the CDR3 is TGTGCCAGTAGTATAAAGTTCATCAATCAGCCCCAGCATTTT.

This clone turned up a few times. This CDR3 fails to terminate in the conserved phenylalanine or tryptophan, so it likely reflects a read error. The chain recombines TRBV6-4 with TRBJ2-1, with a weak D call TRBD2 (6 bases). V was clipped by 6 bases and J by 0 bases, with 12 bases between them. CDR1 and CDR2 from the germline V gene are MRHNA and SNTAGT. This CDR3 comprises 15 residues. CDR3 nucleotide sequence: TGTGCCAGCAGCCTTAGCGGAAGCTCCTACAATGAGCAGTTCCTC. It is translated as CASSLSGSSYNEQFL.

This clone has a count of ten or more. The chain recombines TRBV19 with TRBJ1-1, with D perhaps matching TRBD1 (6 bases). The germline gives CDR1 LNHDA, CDR2 SQIVND (reference sequence). The CDR3 spans 15 residues. Deletions cut 5 bases from V and 4 bases from J, with 17 bases between. The CDR3 region has the DNA TGTGCCAGTAGTGCTCACAGGGTACAAGGCACTGAAGCTTTCTTT. It yields the protein CASSAHRVQGTEAFF.

Relative to its sample, this clone is medium-sized. This rearrangement joins TRBV10-2 to TRBJ2-3; D may correspond to TRBD1 or TRBD2 (5 bases each). The CDR3 is 14 residues long. Trimming removed 6 bases from V and 3 bases from J, with 13 bases in between. Per germline, CDR1 WSHSY and CDR2 SAAADI. CDR3 in amino acids: CASRRGRSTDTQYF. The CDR3 nucleotides read TGCGCCAGCAGAAGGGGACGCTCAACAGATACGCAGTATTTT.

This clone was detected ten times or more. The chain links TRBV20-1 to TRBJ2-1; no firm D call. This CDR3 is built from 11 residues. CDR1 and CDR2 (germline): DFQATT, SNEGSKA (reference sequence). The ends were cut back, 4 bases at V and 3 bases at J, with 4 bases in the middle. The CDR3: CSANFYNEQFF. In nucleotides, the CDR3 is TGCAGTGCTAACTTCTACAATGAGCAGTTCTTC.

In its sample, this clone was seen many times. This chain links TRBV10-3 with TRBJ2-7; possible D gene TRBD1, 5 bases. Between the trimmed V and J ends, which lost 3 bases and 7 bases, there was a span of 13 bases. Germline V gives CDR1 ENHRY, CDR2 SYGVKD. The CDR3 runs 13 residues. This CDR3 reads CAISDPTRQEQYF. CDR3 nucleotide sequence: TGTGCCATCAGTGATCCCACTCGACAGGAGCAGTACTTC.

Ten or more counts support this clone. The V call is TRBV24-1, the J call TRBJ2-1, with 9 bases matching TRBD2. Germline lookup yields CDR1 KGHDR and CDR2 SFDVKD. There are 17 residues in the CDR3. The V and J ends lost 4 bases and 4 bases, in that order; junction bases with no gene match: 10. The CDR3 region is CATSDPSSGEKYNEQFF. CDR3 coding DNA: TGTGCCACCAGTGACCCTTCTAGCGGGGAAAAGTACAATGAGCAGTTCTTC.

This clone was counted ten times or more. Here the CDR3 reads CASSLGDRGTYEQYF. Here the CDR3 DNA reads TGTGCCAGCAGCTTAGGGGACAGGGGAACCTACGAGCAGTACTTC. This chain uses TRBV7-9 with TRBJ2-7; TRBD1 agrees at 10 bases. This CDR3 is built from 15 residues. The V gene's germline CDR1 is SEHNR and CDR2 FQNEAQ (reference sequence). V lost 1 base to trimming and J lost 2 bases; unmatched junction nucleotides: 2.

The table lists this clone with many counts. The V call is TRBV27, the J call TRBJ2-3, with 14 bases that match TRBD2. This CDR3 has 19 residues. CDR1 MNHEY and CDR2 SMNVEV come from the germline V gene (reference sequence). The junction had 5 bases not matched to a gene; V was cut back by 0 bases and J by 0 bases. This CDR3 reads CASSLSTSGRGASTDTQYF. The DNA of the CDR3 is TGTGCCAGCAGTTTATCGACTAGCGGGAGGGGAGCGAGCACAGATACGCAGTATTTT.

This clone has only a few counts. This chain uses TRBV6-1 with TRBJ2-1; 7 bases fit TRBD1. Per the germline V gene, CDR1 is MNHNS and CDR2 is SASEGT. V trimming: 3 bases; J trimming: 5 bases; junction bases outside the gene matches: 7. This CDR3 region has 15 residues. The CDR3 loop is CASSDRDSGHNEQFF. The CDR3 nucleotides are TGTGCCAGCAGTGACCGGGACAGTGGCCACAATGAGCAGTTCTTC.

This clone was counted at least ten times. CDR3 bases: TGCGCCAGCAGCTTTAAAGCGGGAGACAATGAGCAGTTCTTC. Translation gives CASSFKAGDNEQFF. The gene calls are TRBV5-1 and TRBJ2-1; 8 bases map to TRBD2. Germline assignment: CDR1 SGHRS and CDR2 YFSETQ. V dropped 2 bases and J dropped 5; count of bases not matched to a gene: 3. The CDR3 sequence is 14 residues long.

The table lists this clone with many counts. The J gene is TRBJ1-5, the V gene TRBV19, with TRBD1 as a possible D gene (5 bases). The CDR3 totals 15 residues. The germline gives CDR1 LNHDA, CDR2 SQIVND (reference sequence). The V and J ends lost 6 bases and 2 bases respectively, with 14 bases between them. Here the CDR3 reads CASSRTGGGNQPQHF. For the CDR3, the DNA is TGTGCCAGTAGCCGGACGGGGGGTGGCAATCAGCCCCAGCATTTT.

Many counts were recorded for this clone. This chain joins TRBV5-5 and TRBJ1-3; D unresolved. Germline V gene lookup returns CDR1 SGHKS and CDR2 YYEKEE (reference sequence). This CDR3 contains 16 residues. V was trimmed by 0 bases and J by 0 bases, leaving 10 bases between them. The CDR3 spells CASSLETYSSGNTIYF. In nucleotides, the CDR3 is TGTGCCAGCAGCTTGGAGACTTATAGCTCTGGAAACACCATATATTTT.

This clone has a count of ten or more. The chain combines TRBV5-4 with TRBJ2-1, with 8 bases fitting TRBD2. V was pared by 4 bases and J by 5 bases, with 8 bases of the junction left unmatched. From germline, CDR1 is SGHNT and CDR2 YYREEE (reference sequence). The CDR3 extends over 15 amino acids. CDR3 region: CASSPGGGYNNEQFF. CDR3 in DNA: TGTGCCAGCAGCCCGGGAGGGGGGTACAACAATGAGCAGTTCTTC. Full variable domain (outside the CDR3, taken from reference TRBV5-4 and TRBJ2-1): ETGVTQSPTHLIKTRGQQVTLRCSSQSGHNTVSWYQQALGQGPQFIFQYYREEENGRGNFPPRFSGLQFPNYSSELNVNALELDDSALYLCASSPGGGYNNEQFFGPGTRLTVL.

This clone was seen ten or more times. The V and J genes are TRBV30 and TRBJ2-7, with D possibly called TRBD1 or TRBD2 (5 bases each). This CDR3 contains 15 residues. The V gene lost 3 bases and the J gene lost 2 bases, with 17 bases spanning the gap. Germline CDR1 and CDR2: GTSNPN and SVGIG (reference sequence). The DNA of the CDR3 is TGTGCCTGGAGCGTCCAGGGACGGGCTCCCTACGAGCAGTACTTC. It translates to CAWSVQGRAPYEQYF.

Many counts were recorded for this clone. The chain uses TRBV6-2 or TRBV6-3 and TRBJ2-6; D call uncertain. The V and J ends lost 2 bases and 5 bases respectively, with 7 bases between them. Germline CDR1 MNHEY, CDR2 SVGEGT. The CDR3 is 14 amino acids. CDR3: CASSYAPRANVLTF. For the CDR3, the DNA is TGTGCCAGCAGTTACGCCCCTAGGGCCAACGTCCTGACTTTC.

The rearrangement links TRBV30 to TRBJ1-2; D is perhaps TRBD1 (5 bases). CDR3 length equals 12 residues. V lost 2 bases to trimming and J lost 7 bases, with 11 bases between them. Germline lookup yields CDR1 GTSNPN and CDR2 SVGIG (reference sequence). DNA for the CDR3: TGTGCCTGGAGTCCAGGGACGGGTGGCTACACCTTC. This codes for CAWSPGTGGYTF.

In this sample, this clone turned up many times. The rearrangement uses TRBV9 and TRBJ2-4; TRBD2 aligns across 10 bases. This CDR3 has 19 residues. CDR1 and CDR2 (germline): SGDLS, YYNGEE. J was trimmed by 3 bases and V by 0 bases; bases with no gene match: 12. CDR3 DNA: TGTGCCAGCAGCGTAGAGTCTAGCGGGAGCGTAGGAGACAAAAACATTCAGTACTTC. Protein: CASSVESSGSVGDKNIQYF.

Ten or more counts support this clone. The chain is built from TRBV27 and TRBJ1-3; D gene ambiguous. This CDR3 contains 14 residues. V was clipped by 6 bases and J by 0 bases, with 9 bases between them. Germline V gene lookup returns CDR1 MNHEY and CDR2 SMNVEV (reference sequence). CDR3 coding DNA: TGTGCCAGCAGAAAGACCGGCTCTGGAAACACCATATATTTT. Residues: CASRKTGSGNTIYF.

The sample holds a few counts of this clone. This chain links TRBV12-3 or TRBV12-4 with TRBJ2-1, with D unclear. The J call may be mistaken, given a closer DNA end match to TRBJ2-5. The CDR3 is made up of 14 amino acids. The CDR3 spells CASTSLRLGETQYF. CDR3 DNA: TGTGCCAGCACCTCCCTTAGATTGGGAGAGACCCAGTACTTC.

This clone has ten or more counts. V usage is TRBV7-2 and J usage is TRBJ2-1; 11 nucleotides agree with TRBD2. Germline CDR1 is SGHTA and CDR2 is FQGNSA. V was clipped by 1 base and J by 9 bases; unmatched bases: 2. The CDR3 sequence is 14 residues long. The CDR3 protein is CASSLELAGVEQFF. The CDR3 region has the DNA TGTGCCAGCAGCTTAGAACTAGCGGGAGTTGAGCAGTTCTTC.

This clone was counted ten times or more. The sample carries other DNA sequences with the same CDR3. This chain uses TRBV6-5 with TRBJ2-7; no clear D. Germline V gene lookup returns CDR1 MNHEY and CDR2 SVGAGI. With 1 base removed from V and 5 bases from J, the gap between germline ends came to 12 bases. CDR3 length: 14 amino acids. The CDR3 sequence is CASSYLGFLDEQYF. The CDR3 DNA reads TGTGCCAGCAGTTACTTAGGATTCCTAGACGAGCAGTACTTC.

The V and J genes are TRBV6-1 and TRBJ1-2, with no clear D. The germline V gene has CDR1 MNHNS and CDR2 SASEGT. CDR3 size: 12 residues. The V and J ends lost 6 bases and 4 bases respectively, with 9 bases between them. CDR3 loop: CASRTLTYGYTF. DNA of the CDR3: TGTGCCAGCAGGACATTGACCTATGGCTACACCTTC.

This clone occurred many times. The chain is built from TRBV27 and TRBJ2-7, with D possibly TRBD2 on 6 matching bases. Germline V CDR1 and CDR2: MNHEY, SMNVEV (reference sequence). The CDR3 has 13 amino acids. Trimming left V 8 bases short and J 1 base short, with 12 bases between. The CDR3 coding sequence is TGTGCCAGCCCCCCCGGGGGATCCTACGAGCAGTACTTC. It encodes CASPPGGSYEQYF.

The V and J genes are TRBV27 and TRBJ2-5; D unresolved. V lost 4 bases and J lost 4, with 13 bases in between. The CDR3 has 14 amino acids. CDR1 and CDR2 (germline): MNHEY, SMNVEV (reference sequence). CDR3 DNA: TGTGCCAGCAGTTCCACAGAGAATAGAGAGACCCAGTACTTC. Encoded protein: CASSSTENRETQYF.

This clone has a count of ten or more. J is TRBJ2-1 and V is TRBV3-1, with D maybe TRBD2 (6 bases). The CDR3 contains 14 residues. Trimming pared 4 bases from V and 7 bases from J, leaving 14 bases between. The germline CDR1 and CDR2 sequences are LGHDT and YNNKEL (reference sequence). CDR3 DNA sequence: TGTGCCAGCAGCCCCCTGACGGGAGAGAATGAGCAGTTCTTC. It yields the protein CASSPLTGENEQFF.

In this sample, this clone turned up many times. V gene TRBV6-1 combines with J gene TRBJ2-4, with D unresolved. The length of the CDR3 is 14 residues. Germline lookup yields CDR1 MNHNS and CDR2 SASEGT. The germline V and J ends were trimmed by 8 bases and 0 bases, with 11 bases remaining between them. For the CDR3, the DNA is TGTGCCAGCGTTTGGTCTCTAGCCAAAAACATTCAGTACTTC. Protein product: CASVWSLAKNIQYF.

Many counts were recorded for this clone. Different DNA sequences within this sample yield the same CDR3. The chain recombines TRBV20-1 with TRBJ2-5, with D tentatively TRBD1 or TRBD2 (6 bases each). V shed 6 bases and J shed 9 bases, with 26 bases lying between them. In germline, CDR1 is DFQATT, CDR2 SNEGSKA (reference sequence). This CDR3 comprises 15 residues. CDR3 in DNA: TGCAGTGCGAGTAGCCCGTTAGGGGGGCCCGGGGCCCAGTACTTC. It yields the protein CSASSPLGGPGAQYF.

This clone was seen at least ten times. This may be a read error, as it is one base from a much larger clone. The V gene is TRBV12-3 or TRBV12-4, the J gene TRBJ2-2; possibly TRBD1 for D (6 bases). The CDR3 contains 14 residues. Trimming cost V 6 bases and J 7 bases, with 15 bases left between them. The CDR3 spells CASSQTGAIGELFF. CDR3 nucleotide sequence: TGTGCCAGCAGCCAGACAGGTGCCATCGGGGAGCTGTTTTTT.